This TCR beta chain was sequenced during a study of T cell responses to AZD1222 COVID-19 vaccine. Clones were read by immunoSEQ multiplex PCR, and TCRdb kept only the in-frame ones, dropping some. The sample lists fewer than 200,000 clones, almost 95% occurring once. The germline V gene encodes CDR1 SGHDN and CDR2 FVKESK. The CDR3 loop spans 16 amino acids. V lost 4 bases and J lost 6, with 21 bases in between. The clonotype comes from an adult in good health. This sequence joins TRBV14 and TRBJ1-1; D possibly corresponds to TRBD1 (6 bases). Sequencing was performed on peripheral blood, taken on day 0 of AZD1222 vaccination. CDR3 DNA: TGTGCCAGCAGCCCCCTTTCGGGGGGGCGAGGCCCTGAAGCTTTCTTT. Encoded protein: CASSPLSGGRGPEAFF. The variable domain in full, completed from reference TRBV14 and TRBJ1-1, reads EAGVTQFPSHSVIEKGQTVTLRCDPISGHDNLYWYRRVMGKEIKFLLHFVKESKQDESGMPNNRFLAERTGGTYSTLKVQPAELEDSGVYFCASSPLSGGRGPEAFFGQGTRLTVV.